One and the same sample provided the 5 T cell receptor beta chains below, sequenced in a study of shared clonotypes between healthy human individuals. Assay: immunoSEQ multiplex PCR; the TCRdb copy retains only in-frame clones and omits some. Here the sample spans some 1 million clones, 75% being singletons. Input material: memory CD4+ T cells sorted from blood. The subset denotes: CD45RA-negative fraction. All receptors come from a man between 18 and 29 years old in good health.

This chain joins TRBV30 and TRBJ1-5; D remains ambiguous. V was cut by 0 bases and J by 4 bases, with 13 bases left in between. Germline-derived CDR1 and CDR2 are GTSNPN and SVGIG (reference sequence). This CDR3 comprises 15 residues. The DNA for the CDR3 is TGTGCCTGGAGTGTACCCGGACGGGGAAATCAGCCCCAGCATTTT. Encoded protein: CAWSVPGRGNQPQHF.

The chain carries TRBV27 and TRBJ2-7; D remains unclear. Germline V CDR1 and CDR2: MNHEY, SMNVEV (reference sequence). V was cut by 6 bases and J by 0 bases, with 9 bases left in between. The CDR3 contains 13 residues. The CDR3, as DNA: TGTGCCAGCAGGGCCCGGGCCTCCTACGAGCAGTACTTC. Translated: CASRARASYEQYF.

Comment on this clone: At one boundary the junction diverges from the germline segment, which might be a read error. This chain uses TRBV2 with TRBJ2-2; 15 bases are shared with TRBD2. Per germline, CDR1 SNHLY and CDR2 FYNNEI. This CDR3 comprises 20 residues. This CDR3 is CASTTPGLAGGWSNTGELFF. CDR3 nucleotide sequence: TGTGCCAGCACTACTCCGGGACTAGCGGGGGGATGGTCGAATACCGGGGAGCTGTTTTTT.

The V and J genes are TRBV13 and TRBJ2-7, with 8 bases that match TRBD1. V lost 5 bases and J lost 2; bases outside the gene matches: 5. This CDR3 is 14 amino acids long. Germline CDR1 and CDR2: PRHDT and FYEKMQ (reference sequence). CDR3 protein: CASSLDRGTYEQYF. The DNA for the CDR3 is TGTGCCAGCAGCCTCGACAGGGGTACCTACGAGCAGTACTTC.

CDR3 DNA sequence: TGTGCCAGCAGTGCTAACAGGGCCCTGAATGAAAAACTGTTTTTT. Its translation: CASSANRALNEKLFF. V gene TRBV25-1 combines with J gene TRBJ1-4; D is perhaps TRBD1 (6 bases). Germline CDR1 and CDR2: MGHDK and SYGVNS. Trimming shortened V by 4 bases and J by 5 bases, and 14 bases separated the two germline ends. The CDR3 is made up of 15 amino acids.